This T cell receptor (beta chain) originates from a study of CD8 T cells in Susac syndrome. V lost 5 bases and J lost 2, with 15 bases in between. This CDR3 region has 15 residues. Germline V gene sequence: CDR1 SGHVS, CDR2 FNYEAQ. After extraction with the RNeasy kit, 0.5 to 1 ug of the RNA was reverse transcribed using random hexamers. TCRdb reprocessed the immunoSEQ multiplex PCR reads with MiXCR, giving one entry per CDR3 protein. The repertoire includes 300,000 or so distinct CDR3 sequences, under 95% of them detected once, and over 0.065% sits in the top ten. The origin of this receptor is a human donor with multiple sclerosis. Sequenced material: CD4+ T cells from PBMCs. The chain links TRBV7-6 to TRBJ2-5; perhaps TRBD1 as D (6 bases). The CDR3 loop is CASSENRVRQETQYF. In nucleotides, the CDR3 is TGTGCCAGCAGCGAGAACAGGGTCCGACAAGAGACCCAGTACTTC.